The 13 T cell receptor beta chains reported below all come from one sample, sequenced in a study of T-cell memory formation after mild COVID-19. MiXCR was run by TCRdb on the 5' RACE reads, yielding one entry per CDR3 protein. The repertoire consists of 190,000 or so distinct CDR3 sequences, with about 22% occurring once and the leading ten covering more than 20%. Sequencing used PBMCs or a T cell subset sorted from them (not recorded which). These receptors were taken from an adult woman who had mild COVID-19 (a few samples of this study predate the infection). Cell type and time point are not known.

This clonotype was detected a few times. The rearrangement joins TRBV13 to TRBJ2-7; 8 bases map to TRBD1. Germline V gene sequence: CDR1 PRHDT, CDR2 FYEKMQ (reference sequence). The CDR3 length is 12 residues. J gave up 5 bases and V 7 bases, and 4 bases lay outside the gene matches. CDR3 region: CASTTGGHEQYF. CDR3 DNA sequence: TGTGCCAGCACCACAGGGGGACACGAGCAGTACTTC.

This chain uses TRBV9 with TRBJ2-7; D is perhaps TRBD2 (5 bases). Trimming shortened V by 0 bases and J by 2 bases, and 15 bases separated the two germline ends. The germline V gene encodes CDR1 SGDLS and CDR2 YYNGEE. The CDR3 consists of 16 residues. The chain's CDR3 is CASSVGPSAVAYEQYF. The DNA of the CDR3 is TGTGCCAGCAGCGTAGGGCCCTCAGCGGTCGCCTACGAGCAGTACTTC.

The CDR3 protein is CASSLPRGTDTQYF. The DNA for the CDR3 is TGTGCCAGCAGCTTACCCAGAGGGACAGATACGCAGTATTTT. This sequence joins TRBV7-8 and TRBJ2-3, with D possibly matching TRBD2 (5 bases). Germline V gene data show CDR1 as SGHVS and CDR2 as FQNEAQ. V gave up 2 bases and J gave up 3 bases, with 9 bases separating them. This CDR3 spans 14 amino acids.

The DNA for the CDR3 is TGTGCCAGTAGTATAGATCTGGCTAGCGGGAGCTCCTACAATGAGCAGTTCTTC. This translates into CASSIDLASGSSYNEQFF. The chain combines TRBV19 with TRBJ2-1; 10 positions match TRBD2. CDR3 length equals 18 residues. V shed 0 bases and J 0 bases; nucleotides not matched to a gene: 5. CDR1 and CDR2 (germline): LNHDA, SQIVND (reference sequence).

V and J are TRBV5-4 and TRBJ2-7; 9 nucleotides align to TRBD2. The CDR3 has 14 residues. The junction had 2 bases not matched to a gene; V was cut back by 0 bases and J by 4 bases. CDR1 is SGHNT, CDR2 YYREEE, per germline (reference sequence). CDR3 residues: CASSLDSGSYEQYF. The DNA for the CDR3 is TGTGCCAGCAGCTTGGATAGCGGGAGTTACGAGCAGTACTTC. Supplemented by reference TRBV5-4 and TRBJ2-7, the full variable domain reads ETGVTQSPTHLIKTRGQQVTLRCSSQSGHNTVSWYQQALGQGPQFIFQYYREEENGRGNFPPRFSGLQFPNYSSELNVNALELDDSALYLCASSLDSGSYEQYFGPGTRLTVT.

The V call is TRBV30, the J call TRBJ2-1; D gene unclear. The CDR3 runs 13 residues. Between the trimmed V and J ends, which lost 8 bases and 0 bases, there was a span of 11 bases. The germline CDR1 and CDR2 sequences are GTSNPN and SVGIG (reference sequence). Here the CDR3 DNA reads TGTGCCGGTAGCCCGAGCTCCTACAATGAGCAGTTCTTC. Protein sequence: CAGSPSSYNEQFF.

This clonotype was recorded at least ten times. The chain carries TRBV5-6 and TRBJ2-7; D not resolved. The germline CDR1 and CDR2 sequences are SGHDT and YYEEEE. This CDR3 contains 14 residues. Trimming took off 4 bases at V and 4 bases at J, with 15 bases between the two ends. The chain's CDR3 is CASSPTNSVYEQYF. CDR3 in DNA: TGTGCCAGCAGCCCCACCAACTCTGTTTACGAGCAGTACTTC. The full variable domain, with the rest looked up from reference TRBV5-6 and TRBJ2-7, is DAGVTQSPTHLIKTRGQQVTLRCSPKSGHDTVSWYQQALGQGPQFIFQYYEEEERQRGNFPDRFSGHQFPNYSSELNVNALLLGDSALYLCASSPTNSVYEQYFGPGTRLTVT.

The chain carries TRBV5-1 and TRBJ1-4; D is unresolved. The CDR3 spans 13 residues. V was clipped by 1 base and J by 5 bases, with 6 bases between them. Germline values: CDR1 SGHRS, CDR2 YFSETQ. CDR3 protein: CASSLWVNEKLFF. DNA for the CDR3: TGCGCCAGCAGCTTGTGGGTGAATGAAAAACTGTTTTTT.

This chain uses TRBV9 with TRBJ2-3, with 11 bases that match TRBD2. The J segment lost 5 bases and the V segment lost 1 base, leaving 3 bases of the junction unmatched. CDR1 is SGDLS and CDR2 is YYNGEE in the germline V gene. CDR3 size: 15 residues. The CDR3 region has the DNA TGTGCCAGCAGCGTATCTAGCGGGGGGTTAGATACGCAGTATTTT. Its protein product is CASSVSSGGLDTQYF.

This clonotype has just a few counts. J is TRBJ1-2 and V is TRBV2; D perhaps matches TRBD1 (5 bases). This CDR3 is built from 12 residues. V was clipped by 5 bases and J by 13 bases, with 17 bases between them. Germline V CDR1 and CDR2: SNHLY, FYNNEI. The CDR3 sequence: CASSLQVPGGTF. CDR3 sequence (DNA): TGTGCCAGCAGTTTACAGGTCCCTGGGGGCACCTTC.

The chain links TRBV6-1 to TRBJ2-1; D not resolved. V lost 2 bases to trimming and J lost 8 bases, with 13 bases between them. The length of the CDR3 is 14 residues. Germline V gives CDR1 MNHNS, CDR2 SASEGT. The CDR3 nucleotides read TGTGCCAGCAGTGAAAATCGGATTGCATATGAGCAGTTCTTC. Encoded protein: CASSENRIAYEQFF.

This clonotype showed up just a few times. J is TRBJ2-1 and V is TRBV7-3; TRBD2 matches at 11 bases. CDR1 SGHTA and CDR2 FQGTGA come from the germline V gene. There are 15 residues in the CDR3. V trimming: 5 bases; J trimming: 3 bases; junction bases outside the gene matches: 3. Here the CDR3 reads CASSLLAGGYNEQFF. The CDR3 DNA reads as TGTGCCAGCAGCCTGCTAGCGGGGGGCTACAATGAGCAGTTCTTC.

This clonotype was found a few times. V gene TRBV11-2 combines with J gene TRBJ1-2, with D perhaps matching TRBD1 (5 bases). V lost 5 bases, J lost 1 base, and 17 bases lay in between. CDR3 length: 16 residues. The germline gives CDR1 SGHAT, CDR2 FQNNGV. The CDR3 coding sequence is TGTGCCAGCAGCCCAGGGTTTCAGGCAGATAACTATGGCTACACCTTC. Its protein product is CASSPGFQADNYGYTF.